This T cell receptor beta chain derives from a study of cytomegalovirus exposure and HLA in healthy donors. Profiled with immunoSEQ multiplex PCR; TCRdb holds only in-frame clones, not every one. The sample has 55,000 to 70,000 clones, more than 85% seen once; the top ten hold roughly 2.3%. Germline CDR1 reads SEHNR; CDR2 reads FQNEAQ (reference sequence). This CDR3 is built from 15 residues. V gave up 4 bases and J gave up 10 bases; unmatched junction bases: 10. The receptor's source is a woman under 40 in good health and CMV-seronegative. Source material: PBMCs. This chain joins TRBV7-9 and TRBJ2-1, with 10 bases matching TRBD1. DNA of the CDR3: TGTGCCAGCAGCTCCCGACAGGGGGCCGACGAGGAGCAGTTCTTC. Protein: CASSSRQGADEEQFF. Filled out from reference TRBV7-9 and TRBJ2-1, the complete variable domain reads DTGVSQNPRHKITKRGQNVTFRCDPISEHNRLYWYRQTLGQGPEFLTYFQNEAQLEKSRLLSDRFSAERPKGSFSTLEIQRTEQGDSAMYLCASSSRQGADEEQFFGPGTRLTVL.